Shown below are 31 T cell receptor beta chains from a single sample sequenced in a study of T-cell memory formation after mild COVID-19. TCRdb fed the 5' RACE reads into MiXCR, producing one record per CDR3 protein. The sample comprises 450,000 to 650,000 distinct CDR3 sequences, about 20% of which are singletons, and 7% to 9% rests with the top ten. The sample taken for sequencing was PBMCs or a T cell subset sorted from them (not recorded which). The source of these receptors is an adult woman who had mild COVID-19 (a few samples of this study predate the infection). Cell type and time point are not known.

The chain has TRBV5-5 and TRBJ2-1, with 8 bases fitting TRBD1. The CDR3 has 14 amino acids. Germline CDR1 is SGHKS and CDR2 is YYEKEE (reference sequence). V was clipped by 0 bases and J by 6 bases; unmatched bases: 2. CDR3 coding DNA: TGTGCCAGCAGCTTGGGGACAGGGATCAATGAGCAGTTCTTC. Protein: CASSLGTGINEQFF.

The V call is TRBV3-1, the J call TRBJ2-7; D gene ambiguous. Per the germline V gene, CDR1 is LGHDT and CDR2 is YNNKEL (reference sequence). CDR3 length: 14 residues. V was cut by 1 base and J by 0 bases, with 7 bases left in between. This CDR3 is CASSQVPASYEQYF. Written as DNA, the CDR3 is TGTGCCAGCAGCCAAGTTCCGGCCTCCTACGAGCAGTACTTC.

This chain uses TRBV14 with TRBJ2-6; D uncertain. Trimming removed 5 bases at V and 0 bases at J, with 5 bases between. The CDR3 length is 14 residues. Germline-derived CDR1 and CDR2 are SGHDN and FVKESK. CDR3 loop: CASSASSGANVLTF. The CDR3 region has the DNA TGTGCCAGCAGCGCGTCCTCTGGGGCCAACGTCCTGACTTTC.

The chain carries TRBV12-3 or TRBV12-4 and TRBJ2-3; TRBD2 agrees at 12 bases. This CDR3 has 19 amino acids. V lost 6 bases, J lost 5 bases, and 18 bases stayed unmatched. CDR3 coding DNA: TGTGCCAGCAGCTTTAGTAGGGGACGGCTAGCGGGGGGGCAAGATACGCAGTATTTT. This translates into CASSFSRGRLAGGQDTQYF.

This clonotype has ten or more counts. The CDR3 bases are TGTGCCAGCAGCAAAGCACAGGGAGCGAACACTGAAGCTTTCTTT. It codes for CASSKAQGANTEAFF. The rearrangement uses TRBV7-9 and TRBJ1-1; perhaps TRBD1 as D (6 bases). Germline V gene lookup returns CDR1 SEHNR and CDR2 FQNEAQ (reference sequence). The ends were cut back, 5 bases at V and 1 base at J, with 14 bases in the middle. The CDR3 contains 15 residues.

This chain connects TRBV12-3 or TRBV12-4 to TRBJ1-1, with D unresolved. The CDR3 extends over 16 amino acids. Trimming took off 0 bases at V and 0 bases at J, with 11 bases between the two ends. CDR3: CASSLALRLVNTEAFF. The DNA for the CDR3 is TGTGCCAGCAGTTTAGCGCTCAGGTTGGTGAACACTGAAGCTTTCTTT.

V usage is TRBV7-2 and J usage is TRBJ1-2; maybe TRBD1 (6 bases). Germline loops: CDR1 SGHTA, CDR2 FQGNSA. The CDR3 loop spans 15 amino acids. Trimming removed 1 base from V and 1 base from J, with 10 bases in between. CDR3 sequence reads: CASSLEGQSNYGYTF. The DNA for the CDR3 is TGTGCCAGCAGCTTAGAAGGACAGAGTAACTATGGCTACACCTTC. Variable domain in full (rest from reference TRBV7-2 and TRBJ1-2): GAGVSQSPSNKVTEKGKDVELRCDPISGHTALYWYRQSLGQGLEFLIYFQGNSAPDKSGLPSDRFSAERTGGSVSTLTIQRTQQEDSAVYLCASSLEGQSNYGYTFGSGTRLTVV.

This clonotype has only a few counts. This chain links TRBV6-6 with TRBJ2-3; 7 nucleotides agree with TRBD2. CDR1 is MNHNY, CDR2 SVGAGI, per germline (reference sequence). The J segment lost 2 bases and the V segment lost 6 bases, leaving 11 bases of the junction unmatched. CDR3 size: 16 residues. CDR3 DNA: TGTGCCAGCAGCCGGACTAGAACCACGAACACAGATACGCAGTATTTT. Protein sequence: CASSRTRTTNTDTQYF.

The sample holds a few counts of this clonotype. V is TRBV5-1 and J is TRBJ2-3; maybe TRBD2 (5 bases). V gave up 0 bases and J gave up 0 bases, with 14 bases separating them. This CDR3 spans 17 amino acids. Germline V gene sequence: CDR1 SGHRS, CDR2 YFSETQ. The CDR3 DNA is TGCGCCAGCAGCTTGGAAAAACTAGGGTGGAGCACAGATACGCAGTATTTT. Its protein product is CASSLEKLGWSTDTQYF. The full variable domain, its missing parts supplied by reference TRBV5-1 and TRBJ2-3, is KAGVTQTPRYLIKTRGQQVTLSCSPISGHRSVSWYQQTPGQGLQFLFEYFSETQRNKGNFPGRFSGRQFSNSRSEMNVSTLELGDSALYLCASSLEKLGWSTDTQYFGPGTRLTVL.

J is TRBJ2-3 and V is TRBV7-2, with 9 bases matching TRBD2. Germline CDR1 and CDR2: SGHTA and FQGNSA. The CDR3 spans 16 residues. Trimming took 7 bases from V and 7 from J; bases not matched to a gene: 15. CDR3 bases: TGTGCCAGCACCCCCGAACCAGCGGGAGGACTACATACGCAGTATTTT. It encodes CASTPEPAGGLHTQYF.

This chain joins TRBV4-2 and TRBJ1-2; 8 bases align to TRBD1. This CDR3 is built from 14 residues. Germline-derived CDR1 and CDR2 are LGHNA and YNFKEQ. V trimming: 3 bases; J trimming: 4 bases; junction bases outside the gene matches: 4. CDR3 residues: CASSQVGQGYGYTF. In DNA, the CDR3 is TGTGCCAGCAGCCAGGTTGGACAGGGCTATGGCTACACCTTC.

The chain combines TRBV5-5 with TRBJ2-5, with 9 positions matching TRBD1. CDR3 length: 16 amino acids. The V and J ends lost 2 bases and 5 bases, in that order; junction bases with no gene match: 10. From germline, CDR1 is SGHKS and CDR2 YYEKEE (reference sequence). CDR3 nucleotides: TGTGCCAGCAGCTTCGGAGGGACAGGGCTGAGGGAGACCCAGTACTTC. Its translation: CASSFGGTGLRETQYF. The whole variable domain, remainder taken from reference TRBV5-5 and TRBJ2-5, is DAGVTQSPTHLIKTRGQQVTLRCSPISGHKSVSWYQQVLGQGPQFIFQYYEKEERGRGNFPDRFSARQFPNYSSELNVNALLLGDSALYLCASSFGGTGLRETQYFGPGTRLLVL.

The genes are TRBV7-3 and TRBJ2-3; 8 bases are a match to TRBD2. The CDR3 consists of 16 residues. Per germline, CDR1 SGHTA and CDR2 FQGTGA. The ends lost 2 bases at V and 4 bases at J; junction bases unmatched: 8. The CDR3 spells CASSLLTSGYSDTQYF. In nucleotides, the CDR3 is TGTGCCAGCAGCTTACTTACTAGCGGTTATTCAGATACGCAGTATTTT.

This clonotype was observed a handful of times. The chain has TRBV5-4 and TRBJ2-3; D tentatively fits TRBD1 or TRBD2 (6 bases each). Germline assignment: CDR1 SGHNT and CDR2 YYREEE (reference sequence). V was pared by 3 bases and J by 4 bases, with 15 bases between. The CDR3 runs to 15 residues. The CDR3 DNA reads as TGTGCCAGCAGCTCCGTAGGGGGGTCCGCAGATACGCAGTATTTT. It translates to CASSSVGGSADTQYF.

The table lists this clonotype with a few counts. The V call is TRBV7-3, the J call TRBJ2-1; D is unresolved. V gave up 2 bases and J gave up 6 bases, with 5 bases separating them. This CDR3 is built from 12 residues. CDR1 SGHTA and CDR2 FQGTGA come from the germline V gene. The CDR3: CASSLYFNEQFF. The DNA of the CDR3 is TGTGCCAGCAGCTTATATTTCAATGAGCAGTTCTTC.

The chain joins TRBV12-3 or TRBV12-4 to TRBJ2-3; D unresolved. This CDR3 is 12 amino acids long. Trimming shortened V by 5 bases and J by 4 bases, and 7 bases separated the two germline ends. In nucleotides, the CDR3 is TGTGCCAGCAGTCAAACCCCAGATACGCAGTATTTT. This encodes CASSQTPDTQYF.

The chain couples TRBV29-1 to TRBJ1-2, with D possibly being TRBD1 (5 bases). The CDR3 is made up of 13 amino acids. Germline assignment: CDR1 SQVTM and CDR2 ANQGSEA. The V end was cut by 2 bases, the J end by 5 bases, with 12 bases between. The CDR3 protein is CSVETGPRYGYTF. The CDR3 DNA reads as TGCAGCGTTGAAACAGGCCCTAGGTATGGCTACACCTTC. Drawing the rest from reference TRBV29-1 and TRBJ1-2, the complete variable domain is SAVISQKPSRDICQRGTSLTIQCQVDSQVTMMFWYRQQPGQSLTLIATANQGSEATYESGFVIDKFPISRPNLTFSTLTVSNMSPEDSSIYLCSVETGPRYGYTFGSGTRLTVV.

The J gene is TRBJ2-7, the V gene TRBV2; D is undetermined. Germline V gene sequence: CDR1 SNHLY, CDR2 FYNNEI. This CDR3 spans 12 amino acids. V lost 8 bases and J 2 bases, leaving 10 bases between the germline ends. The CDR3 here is CASGTLTYEQYF. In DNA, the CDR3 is TGTGCCAGCGGTACACTTACCTACGAGCAGTACTTC.

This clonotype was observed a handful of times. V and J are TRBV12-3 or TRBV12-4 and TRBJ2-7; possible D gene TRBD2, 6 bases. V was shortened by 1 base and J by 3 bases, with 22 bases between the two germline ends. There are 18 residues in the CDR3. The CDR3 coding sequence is TGTGCCAGCAGTTTAGACAGACGATTCCAATGGGGGGACTACGAGCAGTACTTC. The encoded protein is CASSLDRRFQWGDYEQYF.

CDR3 sequence reads: CASSPQSGSLAYEQYF. In DNA form, the CDR3 reads TGTGCCAGCTCACCACAATCCGGGAGTCTAGCCTACGAGCAGTACTTC. The chain joins TRBV18 to TRBJ2-7, with a tentative D call TRBD2 (6 bases). The CDR3 consists of 16 residues. Trimming removed 1 base at V and 2 bases at J, with 15 bases between. CDR1 is KGHSH, CDR2 LQKENI, per germline.

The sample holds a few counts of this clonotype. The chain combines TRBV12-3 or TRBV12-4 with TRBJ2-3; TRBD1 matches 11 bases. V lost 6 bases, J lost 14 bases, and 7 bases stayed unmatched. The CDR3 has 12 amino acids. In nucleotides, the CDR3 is TGTGCCAGCAGACCCGGGACAGGGGGGTTGTATTTT. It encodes CASRPGTGGLYF.

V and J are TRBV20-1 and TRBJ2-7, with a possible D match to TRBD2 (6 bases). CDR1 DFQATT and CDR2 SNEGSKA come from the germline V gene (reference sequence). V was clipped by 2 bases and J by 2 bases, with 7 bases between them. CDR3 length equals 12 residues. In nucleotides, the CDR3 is TGCAGTGCTAGATCGGGGGCCTACGAGCAGTACTTC. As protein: CSARSGAYEQYF.

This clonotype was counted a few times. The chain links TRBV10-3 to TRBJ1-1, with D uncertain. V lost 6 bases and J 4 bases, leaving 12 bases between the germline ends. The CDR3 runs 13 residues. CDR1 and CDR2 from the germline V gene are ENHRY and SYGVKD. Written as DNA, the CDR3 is TGTGCCATCAGCAGGTCCCACAGCACTGAAGCTTTCTTT. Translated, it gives CAISRSHSTEAFF.

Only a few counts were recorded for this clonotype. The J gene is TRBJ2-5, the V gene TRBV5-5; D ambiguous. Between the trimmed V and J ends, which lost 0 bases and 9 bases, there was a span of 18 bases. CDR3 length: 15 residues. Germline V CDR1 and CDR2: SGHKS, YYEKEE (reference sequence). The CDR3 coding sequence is TGTGCCAGCAGCTTGGATCCGTGGCAATCGAGCCCCCAGTACTTC. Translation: CASSLDPWQSSPQYF.

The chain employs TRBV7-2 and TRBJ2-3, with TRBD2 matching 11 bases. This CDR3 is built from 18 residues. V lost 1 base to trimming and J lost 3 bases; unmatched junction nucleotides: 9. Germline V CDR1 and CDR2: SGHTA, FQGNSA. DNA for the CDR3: TGTGCCAGCAGCTTAGAATGGCTAGCGGGAGGTCGGACAGATACGCAGTATTTT. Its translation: CASSLEWLAGGRTDTQYF.

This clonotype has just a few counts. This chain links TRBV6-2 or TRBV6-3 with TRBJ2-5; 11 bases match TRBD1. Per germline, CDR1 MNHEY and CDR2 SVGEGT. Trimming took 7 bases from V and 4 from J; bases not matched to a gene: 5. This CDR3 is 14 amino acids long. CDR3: CASTEDRGRETQYF. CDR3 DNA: TGTGCCAGCACCGAGGACAGGGGGCGAGAGACCCAGTACTTC.

For the CDR3, the DNA is TGTGCCAGCATACGGTCCGAGGAAAAACTGTTTTTT. Translation gives CASIRSEEKLFF. The V and J genes are TRBV28 and TRBJ1-4; D uncertain. The CDR3 contains 12 residues. Germline-derived CDR1 and CDR2 are MDHEN and SYDVKM. V lost 7 bases and J 8 bases, leaving 11 bases between the germline ends.

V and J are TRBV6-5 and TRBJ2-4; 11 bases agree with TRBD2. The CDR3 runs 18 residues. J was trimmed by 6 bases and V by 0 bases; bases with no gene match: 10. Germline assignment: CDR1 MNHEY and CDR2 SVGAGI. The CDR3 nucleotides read TGTGCCAGCAGTTACTCTCCCCGTAGCGGGGGGGCCGGAAACATTCAGTACTTC. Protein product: CASSYSPRSGGAGNIQYF.

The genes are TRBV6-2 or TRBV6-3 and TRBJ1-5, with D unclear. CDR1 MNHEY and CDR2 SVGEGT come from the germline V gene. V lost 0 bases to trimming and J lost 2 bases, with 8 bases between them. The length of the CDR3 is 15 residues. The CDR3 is CASSYSFIGNQPQHF. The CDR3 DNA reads TGTGCCAGCAGTTACTCGTTCATAGGCAATCAGCCCCAGCATTTT.

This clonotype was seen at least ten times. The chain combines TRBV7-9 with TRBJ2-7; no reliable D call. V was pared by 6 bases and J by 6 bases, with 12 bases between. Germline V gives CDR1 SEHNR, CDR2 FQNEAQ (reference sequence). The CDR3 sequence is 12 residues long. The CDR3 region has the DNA TGTGCCAGCAGTTTTCACACGTCCGAGCAGTACTTC. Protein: CASSFHTSEQYF. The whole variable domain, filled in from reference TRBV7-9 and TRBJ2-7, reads DTGVSQNPRHKITKRGQNVTFRCDPISEHNRLYWYRQTLGQGPEFLTYFQNEAQLEKSRLLSDRFSAERPKGSFSTLEIQRTEQGDSAMYLCASSFHTSEQYFGPGTRLTVT.

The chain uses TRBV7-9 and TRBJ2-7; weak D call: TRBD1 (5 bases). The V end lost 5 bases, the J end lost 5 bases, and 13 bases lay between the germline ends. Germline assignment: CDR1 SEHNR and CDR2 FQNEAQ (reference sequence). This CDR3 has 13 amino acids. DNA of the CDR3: TGTGCCAGCAGCCTCAGGGAATTCCACGAGCAGTACTTC. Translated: CASSLREFHEQYF.